One sample yielded the 21 T cell receptor beta chains listed below, sequenced in a study of CD8 T cells in ankylosing spondylitis. TCRdb used MiXCR to reprocess the 5' RACE reads, holding one entry per CDR3 protein. The data hold 200,000 to 300,000 distinct CDR3 sequences, with around 7.8% observed a single time. Sequencing was carried out using blood, either unsorted or a sorted T cell fraction (not recorded which). These receptors all come from a male donor with ankylosing spondylitis or in good health (not recorded which).

The table lists this clonotype with a few counts. The CDR3 is CSAAGLAGTDEQYF. The CDR3 coding sequence is TGCAGTGCTGCGGGACTAGCGGGTACCGACGAGCAGTACTTC. This sequence joins TRBV20-1 and TRBJ2-7, with 12 bases identical to TRBD2. The V segment lost 5 bases and the J segment 5 bases; nucleotides outside the gene matches: 7. Germline assignment: CDR1 DFQATT and CDR2 SNEGSKA (reference sequence). CDR3 length: 14 residues.

This clonotype was seen at least ten times. J is TRBJ1-1 and V is TRBV7-9, with no clear D. The CDR3 has 14 amino acids. Germline CDR1 is SEHNR and CDR2 is FQNEAQ (reference sequence). Between the trimmed V and J ends, which lost 6 bases and 0 bases, there was a span of 11 bases. The CDR3 region is CASSSTALNTEAFF. The CDR3, as DNA: TGTGCCAGCAGTTCTACAGCATTGAACACTGAAGCTTTCTTT.

This clonotype was detected ten times or more. The J gene is TRBJ2-7, the V gene TRBV20-1, with D unresolved. The germline V and J ends were trimmed by 6 bases and 0 bases, with 12 bases remaining between them. In germline, CDR1 is DFQATT, CDR2 SNEGSKA (reference sequence). This CDR3 region has 13 residues. The CDR3 loop is CSAKGLSSYEQYF. In DNA, the CDR3 is TGCAGTGCCAAGGGCCTGAGCTCCTACGAGCAGTACTTC.

The table lists this clonotype with a few counts. The chain carries TRBV5-6 and TRBJ2-3; D is unclear. Germline loops: CDR1 SGHDT, CDR2 YYEEEE. The CDR3 length is 16 residues. V lost 2 bases to trimming and J lost 3 bases, with 16 bases between them. The CDR3 region has the DNA TGTGCCAGCAGCTTCGGCCCTGCCGTGAAAACAGATACGCAGTATTTT. Protein product: CASSFGPAVKTDTQYF.

This clonotype was seen ten or more times. The germline gene is not matched at one end of the junction; a read error may be the cause. The chain couples TRBV29-1 to TRBJ1-1; TRBD1 might be the D (5 bases). Germline V gene sequence: CDR1 SQVTM, CDR2 ANQGSEA. CDR3 size: 13 residues. The DNA of the CDR3 is TGCAGCGCTGAACGAGGCGGGGGCACTGAAGCTTTCTTT. It codes for CSAERGGGTEAFF.

Ten or more counts support this clonotype. The V gene is TRBV4-1, the J gene TRBJ2-7, with 10 bases lining up with TRBD1. The CDR3 contains 15 residues. Germline trimming cut 4 bases from V and 4 bases from J; bases unmatched to any gene: 7. Germline CDR1 MGHRA, CDR2 YSYEKL. CDR3 sequence: CASSPRQGATYEQYF. The DNA for the CDR3 is TGCGCCAGCAGCCCACGACAGGGGGCTACTTACGAGCAGTACTTC.

This clonotype occurred many times. The V and J genes are TRBV19 and TRBJ2-2; 9 bases line up with TRBD1. Germline assignment: CDR1 LNHDA and CDR2 SQIVND (reference sequence). This CDR3 comprises 15 residues. V gave up 3 bases and J gave up 5 bases; unmatched junction bases: 4. CDR3 nucleotides: TGTGCCAGTAGTATCTCCGGGACAGGGACCGGGGAGCTGTTTTTT. Its translation is CASSISGTGTGELFF. Based on the CDR3 plus reference TRBV19 and TRBJ2-2, the full variable domain is DGGITQSPKYLFRKEGQNVTLSCEQNLNHDAMYWYRQDPGQGLRLIYYSQIVNDFQKGDIAEGYSVSREKKESFPLTVTSAQKNPTAFYLCASSISGTGTGELFFGEGSRLTVL.

This clonotype appeared once. The V call is TRBV4-3, the J call TRBJ2-3; 8 nucleotides align to TRBD2. Unmatched junction bases numbered 22, after V lost 0 bases and J lost 14 bases. Germline V gene lookup returns CDR1 LGHNA and CDR2 YSLEER. The CDR3 has 18 amino acids. The CDR3 nucleotides are TGCGCCAGCAGCCAAGAGGCGGTGTGGCTAGCGGGTGGATCCGGTTGGTATTTT. Residues: CASSQEAVWLAGGSGWYF.

The chain carries TRBV11-2 and TRBJ2-7; TRBD2 aligns across 7 bases. The CDR3 has 13 residues. V lost 0 bases and J lost 5; bases outside the gene matches: 1. Germline V lookup: CDR1 SGHAT, CDR2 FQNNGV. CDR3 loop: CASSLEGGNEQYF. The CDR3 DNA reads as TGTGCCAGCAGCTTAGAGGGAGGGAACGAGCAGTACTTC.

This clonotype was seen more than once but under ten times. This rearrangement joins TRBV28 to TRBJ2-7; a possible D gene is TRBD1 (5 bases). This CDR3 has 15 amino acids. The germline CDR1 and CDR2 sequences are MDHEN and SYDVKM. The V gene lost 5 bases and the J gene lost 0 bases, with 14 bases spanning the gap. The CDR3 reads CASSIDSASSYEQYF. The DNA for the CDR3 is TGTGCCAGCAGTATTGACAGCGCGAGCTCCTACGAGCAGTACTTC.

The genes are TRBV4-2 and TRBJ2-3; 12 bases are a match to TRBD2. V trimming: 3 bases; J trimming: 4 bases; junction bases outside the gene matches: 8. Looked up from germline, CDR1 is LGHNA and CDR2 is YNFKEQ. The CDR3 runs to 17 residues. The CDR3 here is CASSQGSSGGAPDTQYF. In DNA, the CDR3 is TGTGCCAGCAGCCAGGGGTCTAGCGGGGGGGCTCCAGATACGCAGTATTTT.

This clonotype was observed many times. V is TRBV15 and J is TRBJ1-5, with unresolved D. CDR3 length: 15 residues. Germline V gene data show CDR1 as LNHNV and CDR2 as YYDKDF (reference sequence). Trimming left V 0 bases short and J 4 bases short, with 10 bases between. The CDR3 sequence: CATSRDLGVNQPQHF. In nucleotides, the CDR3 is TGTGCCACCAGCAGAGATCTCGGCGTAAATCAGCCCCAGCATTTT.

The chain recombines TRBV29-1 with TRBJ2-1, with 10 bases that match TRBD1. The CDR3 extends over 15 amino acids. Germline trimming cut 7 bases from V and 3 bases from J; bases unmatched to any gene: 9. Germline lookup yields CDR1 SQVTM and CDR2 ANQGSEA. The DNA for the CDR3 is TGCAGCGCCGACGGGACAGGGGCTTTCTACAATGAGCAGTTCTTC. It translates to CSADGTGAFYNEQFF.

This clonotype appeared many times. The chain employs TRBV18 and TRBJ1-2; 8 bases are a match to TRBD1. Germline V gene lookup returns CDR1 KGHSH and CDR2 LQKENI. The CDR3 has 15 residues. The trim removed 2 bases at V and 7 bases at J, leaving 9 bases unmatched. For the CDR3, the DNA is TGTGCCAGCTCACCATCGACAGGGGCCTCCTCTGGCTACACCTTC. Protein sequence: CASSPSTGASSGYTF.

The CDR3 is CASSYGTGQETQYF. The CDR3 coding sequence is TGTGCCAGCAGTTACGGGACAGGTCAAGAGACCCAGTACTTC. This chain links TRBV6-5 with TRBJ2-5; 8 nucleotides match TRBD1. V was clipped by 2 bases and J by 2 bases; unmatched bases: 1. From germline, CDR1 is MNHEY and CDR2 SVGAGI. The CDR3 consists of 14 residues.

This clonotype was detected only a few times. The rearrangement links TRBV18 to TRBJ2-5; D possibly matches TRBD1 or TRBD2 (5 bases each). Germline V CDR1 and CDR2: KGHSH, LQKENI. Trimming removed 3 bases at V and 5 bases at J, with 13 bases between. The CDR3 contains 14 residues. CDR3 loop: CASSPPGRPETQYF. The CDR3 nucleotides read TGTGCCAGCTCACCTCCGGGGCGTCCGGAGACCCAGTACTTC.

This clonotype appeared many times. The J gene is TRBJ2-7, the V gene TRBV6-5; D uncertain. From germline, CDR1 is MNHEY and CDR2 SVGAGI. The ends were cut back, 3 bases at V and 5 bases at J, with 17 bases in the middle. The CDR3 consists of 15 residues. CDR3 amino acids: CASSYISVPSNEQYF. The CDR3 region has the DNA TGTGCCAGCAGTTATATCTCAGTCCCATCTAACGAGCAGTACTTC.

CDR3 sequence: CASRPIPTRLMAFF. The CDR3 nucleotides read TGTGCCAGCAGACCAATTCCGACCCGGCTGATGGCTTTCTTT. J is TRBJ1-1 and V is TRBV28; D unresolved. This CDR3 is 14 amino acids long. V dropped 6 bases and J dropped 11 bases, with 22 bases sitting between them. Germline CDR1 MDHEN, CDR2 SYDVKM.

This clonotype was counted ten times or more. The chain recombines TRBV4-3 with TRBJ2-1, with 11 bases matching TRBD2. There are 16 residues in the CDR3. V lost 4 bases to trimming and J lost 9 bases; unmatched junction nucleotides: 11. Looked up from germline, CDR1 is LGHNA and CDR2 is YSLEER. CDR3 coding DNA: TGCGCCAGCAGCCTGGGACTAGCGGACTCCAGGGGTGAGCAGTTCTTC. It is translated as CASSLGLADSRGEQFF.

This clonotype was observed many times. The rearrangement links TRBV11-1 to TRBJ1-3; TRBD1 aligns across 7 bases. Germline CDR1 SGHAT, CDR2 FQDESV (reference sequence). The V segment lost 0 bases and the J segment 3 bases; nucleotides outside the gene matches: 11. The length of the CDR3 is 18 residues. Here the CDR3 DNA reads TGTGCCAGCAGCTTAGCAGGGGCGGCGCGACAGGGTGGAAACACCATATATTTT. The encoded protein is CASSLAGAARQGGNTIYF.

About this clonotype: Given a much more abundant clone one base away, this may be a read error. The V and J genes are TRBV7-2 and TRBJ2-7, with D unresolved. The CDR3 length is 14 residues. Per germline, CDR1 SGHTA and CDR2 FQGNSA. The CDR3 loop is CASSPSGSAYAQYF. The CDR3, as DNA: TGTGCCAGCAGCCCTAGTGGCAGTGCCTACGCGCAGTACTTC.